This TCR beta chain derives from a study of long-term antiretroviral therapy in people with HIV. They ran version v3.0 of the immunoSEQ assay at survey level. Here immunoSEQ multiplex PCR was the method, and the copy in TCRdb shows in-frame clones only, minus some. The sample shows roughly 30,000 clones, approximately 93% of them seen only once. General study points: Compared with controls, HIV repertoires showed narrower CDR3 length ranges.

Trimming took off 6 bases at V and 7 bases at J, with 9 bases between the two ends. The CDR3 runs to 11 residues. CDR1 and CDR2 from the germline V gene are LNHDA and SQIVND (reference sequence). Remarks on this clone: What it binds is unknown.

This TCR derives from a man younger than 30 with HIV. The rearrangement links TRBV19 to TRBJ2-5; D assignment may be TRBD1 or TRBD2 (5 bases each). The specimen comprised unsorted PBMCs, sampled 3.1 years after starting antiretroviral therapy. CDR3 coding DNA: TGTGCCAGTAGAGGGACCGGGACCCAGTACTTC. This sequence encodes CASRGTGTQYF.